A selection of T cell receptor beta chains follows, all from one sample in a study of T cells in Graves' hyperthyroidism and ophthalmopathy. Each CDR3 protein is one row after TCRdb ran MiXCR on the multiplex PCR reads. The sample yields approximately 530,000 distinct CDR3 sequences, 15% to 20% seen once. Sequenced input: blood. The source is a man in his forties with Graves' ophthalmopathy. The CDR3 runs from the conserved cysteine through the conserved F or W. The D gene is left open where the match is weak. Clone size, where shown, is once, few, many, or a class for clones that have expanded.

TGTGCCAGCAGGGGTTCTCGGTGGGGTCAGCCCCAGCATTTT	CASRGSRWGQPQHF	NA	TRBV2	TRBJ1-5	NA
TGTGCCAGCAGCCACCCCGCAGGGACTAGCGGTCCAGATACGCAGTATTTT	CASSHPAGTSGPDTQYF	many	TRBV7-2	TRBJ2-3	TRBD2
TGTGCCATCAGTGATCACAGGGATGCCAAAAACATTCAGTACTTC	CAISDHRDAKNIQYF	once	TRBV10-3	TRBJ2-4	NA
TGTGCCAGCAGCTTCTCAGGGGGCTATGGCTACACCTTC	CASSFSGGYGYTF	many	TRBV11-2	TRBJ1-2	TRBD1
TGCGCCGCGGACAGGACCACAACTAATGAAAAACTGTTTTTT	CAADRTTTNEKLFF	NA	TRBV10-2	TRBJ1-4	TRBD1
TGTGCCATCAGTGGACAGGTCAACACCGGGGAGCTGTTTTTT	CAISGQVNTGELFF	few	TRBV10-3	TRBJ2-2	NA
TGTGCCAGCAGCTCCCTAGGGAGGATGCTAGCGGGGGGGAATACGCAGTATTTT	CASSSLGRMLAGGNTQYF	NA	TRBV9	TRBJ2-3	TRBD2
TGTGCCAGCAGTACGGTGGGCGGGAGCAATGAGCAGTTCTTC	CASSTVGGSNEQFF	many	TRBV28	TRBJ2-1	TRBD2
TGTGCCAGCAGGCAGGGGAGTCAGCCCCAGCATTTT	CASRQGSQPQHF	NA	TRBV12-3/TRBV12-4	TRBJ1-5	NA
TGCGCCAGCAGCCAGGATAGAGAATTAGGGATTCAGTACTTC	CASSQDRELGIQYF	NA	TRBV5-1	TRBJ2-4	NA
TGCAGCGTTGGATTTAGCGGAGGCCAGCAGTACTTC	CSVGFSGGQQYF	NA	TRBV29-1	TRBJ2-7	NA
TGTGCCAGCACCGAGGGGGCCTACAATGAGCAGTTCTTC	CASTEGAYNEQFF	few	TRBV12-3/TRBV12-4	TRBJ2-1	NA
TGTGCCAGCAGCAGACTAGCATGGAATGAGCAGTTCTTC	CASSRLAWNEQFF	many	TRBV2	TRBJ2-1	TRBD2
TGTGCCAGCAGGAGGTTCACCGGGGAGCTGTTTTTT	CASRRFTGELFF	many	TRBV6-1	TRBJ2-2	NA